This note documents a single TCR beta chain sequence. This sample was included in a study of T cells expressing NK-cell markers. Beta-chain TCR cDNA was generated via 5'RACE template switching with UMIs. One entry per CDR3 protein, without DNA, is what TCRdb gives after re-calling the 5' RACE reads. The table lists approximately 150,000 distinct CDR3 sequences. This sequence originates from a man between 18 and 29 years old in good health. Sequenced sample: blood T cells: a sorted CD56 or NKG2C T cell subset, CD4+ or CD8+ T cells, or bulk PBMC T cells (not recorded which).

The CDR3: CSVETGYNTEAFF. V gene TRBV29-1 combines with J gene TRBJ1-1. Germline-derived CDR1 and CDR2 are SQVTM and ANQGSEA. The CDR3 covers 13 residues.